Listed below are T cell receptor beta chains from one sample, sequenced in a study of T-cell reconstitution after alpha-beta-depleted transplantation in children. TCRdb reanalysed the PCR reads using MiXCR and keeps one entry per CDR3 protein. The top ten hold 2% to 3% of the sample, which has about 500,000 distinct CDR3 sequences, around a third seen once. Here the sequenced sample was PBMCs from the stem cell graft donor, taken from the stem cell graft. The receptor source for this set is a human donor who donated a stem cell graft to a child with aplastic anemia. CDR3s include the opening cysteine and the closing phenylalanine or tryptophan. D genes are given only for firm matches. A clone size is listed for some rows: how often the clone was seen (once, few, many), or a class if it is expanded.

- TRBD1 TRBJ1-5 TRBV12-3/TRBV12-4 TGTGCCAGCAGTGGGGACAGGGTAACCGGTCAGCCCCAGCATTTT CASSGDRVTGQPQHF
few - TRBJ2-2 TRBV12-3/TRBV12-4 TGTGCCAGCAGTTCAAAGGTGAAACGGGTGGTCGGCGGGGAGCTGTTTTTT CASSSKVKRVVGGELFF
- TRBD2 TRBJ2-2 TRBV7-9 TGTGCCAGCAGCCCCCGACTAGCGGGAGCGTCCGGGGAGCTGTTTTTT CASSPRLAGASGELFF
few - TRBJ2-5 TRBV12-3/TRBV12-4 TGTGCCAGCTCTGGAGAGAGCGAGACCCAGTACTTC CASSGESETQYF
- - TRBJ2-1 TRBV7-3 TGTGCCAGCGGCGGGTCCTACAATGAGCAGTTCTTC CASGGSYNEQFF
- - TRBJ1-2 TRBV4-3 TGCGCCAGCAGCCAGGGCTGGACAGCTAACTATGGCTACACCTTC CASSQGWTANYGYTF
- TRBD1 TRBJ2-7 TRBV20-1 TGCAGTGCTAGAGGTTCCAGGGGGTCCTACGAGCAGTACTTC CSARGSRGSYEQYF
- TRBD2 TRBJ2-1 TRBV28 TGTGCCAGCAGTTTAGGGGGGCTAGCGGGAGGTGAGCAGTTCTTC CASSLGGLAGGEQFF
- - TRBJ2-1 TRBV25-1 TGTGCCAGCAGGATTGTGCCTAGAGAGTATGAGCAGTTCTTC CASRIVPREYEQFF
few - TRBJ1-1 TRBV5-1 TGCGCCAGCAGCTTGAACGTGGGGGTTCCCGAAGCTTTCTTT CASSLNVGVPEAFF
few TRBD1 TRBJ2-7 TRBV20-1 TGCAGTGCTGGGACAGGGGTGATCGTCGAGCAGTACTTC CSAGTGVIVEQYF
few - TRBJ1-5 TRBV20-1 TGCAGTGCCGGGCGGTATCCCAATAGCAATCAGCCCCAGCATTTT CSAGRYPNSNQPQHF
- TRBD1 TRBJ2-4 TRBV7-8 TGTGCCAGCAGCCCCTGGACAGGGGGGATCAAAAACATTCAGTACTTC CASSPWTGGIKNIQYF
- TRBD2 TRBJ2-2 TRBV5-1 TGCGCCAGCAGCCGACTAGCGGGAGTCAGCGGGGAGCTGTTTTTT CASSRLAGVSGELFF
- TRBD1 TRBJ2-7 TRBV9 TGTGCCAGCAGCGTAGGTCCAGGGGGCTACGAGCAGTACTTC CASSVGPGGYEQYF
- - TRBJ1-1 TRBV12-3/TRBV12-4 TGTGCCAGCAGCCAAATGGGGGGGATGAGCACTGAAGCTTTCTTT CASSQMGGMSTEAFF
- - TRBJ2-7 TRBV6-1 TGTGCCGGTCGTTTGAGGGGCGACTTCCCCGAGCAGTACTTC CAGRLRGDFPEQYF
- - TRBJ1-2 TRBV7-9 TGTGCCAGCAGCTCAACCACAGGGTCGAACTATGGCTACACCTTC CASSSTTGSNYGYTF
few - TRBJ1-5 TRBV7-2 TGTGCCAGCAGCTTATCCCTTCAGCCCCAGCATTTT CASSLSLQPQHF
few TRBD2 TRBJ2-1 TRBV7-2 TGTGCCAGCAGCTTAGTAGCGGGAGCCGCTTACAATGAGCAGTTCTTC CASSLVAGAAYNEQFF
- - TRBJ2-1 TRBV6-2/TRBV6-3 TGTGCCAGCAGACCGGGACCCCTCTATAATGAGCAGTTCTTC CASRPGPLYNEQFF
- - TRBJ1-2 TRBV25-1 TGTGCCAGCAGTGAATATGATGGCTACACCTTC CASSEYDGYTF
many - TRBJ2-3 TRBV6-5 TGTGCCAGCGAAAAGGCCGCAGATACGCAGTATTTT CASEKAADTQYF
- TRBD2 TRBJ2-1 TRBV9 TGTGCCAGCAGCGTAGCGGGACTAGCGGGAATTTGGAATGAGCAGTTCTTC CASSVAGLAGIWNEQFF
- - TRBJ2-7 TRBV7-3 TGTGCCAGCAGCTTGTCACGGAATGACGAGCAGTACTTC CASSLSRNDEQYF
few - TRBJ2-1 TRBV27 TGTGCCAGCAGACCGACGGAGTACAATGAGCAGTTCTTC CASRPTEYNEQFF
- - TRBJ1-5 TRBV7-2 TGTGCCAGCAGCCTGGACGGTAGGGGCAATCAGCCCCAGCATTTT CASSLDGRGNQPQHF
few TRBD1 TRBJ1-1 TRBV6-2/TRBV6-3 TGTGCCAGCAGTTATTGGGGACAGGGACCGAACACTGAAGCTTTCTTT CASSYWGQGPNTEAFF
many - TRBJ1-5 TRBV12-3/TRBV12-4 TGTGCCAGGAGGGGGGGAAGGGATCAGCCCCAGCATTTT CARRGGRDQPQHF
- - TRBJ2-1 TRBV20-1 TGCAGTGCTAGAGAACAGTACAATGAGCAGTTCTTC CSAREQYNEQFF
- TRBD2 TRBJ2-1 TRBV3-1 TGTGCCAGCAGCCCCCGGGGCGGGGGACTAGCGGGAGCCAAACGGGATGGCAATGAGCAGTTCTTC CASSPRGGGLAGAKRDGNEQFF
- TRBD2 TRBJ2-3 TRBV7-9 TGTGCCAGCAGCTTAAGTGCGGGAGTCACAGATACGCAGTATTTT CASSLSAGVTDTQYF
many - TRBJ2-1 TRBV25-1 TGTGCCAGCAGAGACACCGGGGGATTGGGGCAGTTCTTC CASRDTGGLGQFF
few - TRBJ1-1 TRBV27 TGTGCCAGCAGGGCACAGGGCGTGGGTGAAGCTTTCTTT CASRAQGVGEAFF
- - TRBJ2-3 TRBV5-4 TGTGCCAGCAGCTTGTGGGCGGAACTGAGCACAGATACGCAGTATTTT CASSLWAELSTDTQYF
few TRBD1 TRBJ2-7 TRBV28 TGTGCCAGCAGTTTTCGGACAGGGTTCTACGAGCAGTACTTC CASSFRTGFYEQYF